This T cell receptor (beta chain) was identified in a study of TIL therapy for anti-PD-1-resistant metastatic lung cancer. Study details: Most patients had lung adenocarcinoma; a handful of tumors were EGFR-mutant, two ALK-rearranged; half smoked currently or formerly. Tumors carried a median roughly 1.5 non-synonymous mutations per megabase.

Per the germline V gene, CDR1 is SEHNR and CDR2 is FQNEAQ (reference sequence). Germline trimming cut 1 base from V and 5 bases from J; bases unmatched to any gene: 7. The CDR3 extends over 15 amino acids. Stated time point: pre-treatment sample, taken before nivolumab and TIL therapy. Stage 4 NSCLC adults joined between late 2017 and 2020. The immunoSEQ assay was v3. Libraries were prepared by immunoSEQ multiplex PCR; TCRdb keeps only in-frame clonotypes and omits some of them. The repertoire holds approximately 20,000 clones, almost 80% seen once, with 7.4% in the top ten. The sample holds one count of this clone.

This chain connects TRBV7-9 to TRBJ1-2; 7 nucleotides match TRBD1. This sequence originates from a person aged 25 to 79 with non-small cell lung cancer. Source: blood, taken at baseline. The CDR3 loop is CASSLGGQTPYGYTF. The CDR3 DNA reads TGTGCCAGCAGCTTAGGGGGACAGACTCCTTATGGCTACACCTTC.